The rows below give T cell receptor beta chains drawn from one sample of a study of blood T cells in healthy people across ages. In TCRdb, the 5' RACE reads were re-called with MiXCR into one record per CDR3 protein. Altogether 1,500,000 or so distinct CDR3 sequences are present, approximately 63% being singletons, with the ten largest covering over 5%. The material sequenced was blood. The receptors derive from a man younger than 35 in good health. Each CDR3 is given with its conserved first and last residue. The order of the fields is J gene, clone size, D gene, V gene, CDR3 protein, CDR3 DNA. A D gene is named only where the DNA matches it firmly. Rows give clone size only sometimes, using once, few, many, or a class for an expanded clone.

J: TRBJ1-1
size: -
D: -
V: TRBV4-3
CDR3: CASSQGPYRTEAFF
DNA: TGCGCCAGCAGCCAAGGACCGTATAGGACTGAAGCTTTCTTT

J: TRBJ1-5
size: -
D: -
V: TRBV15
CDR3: CATSREAQDQPQHF
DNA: TGTGCCACCAGCAGAGAAGCCCAGGACCAGCCCCAGCATTTT

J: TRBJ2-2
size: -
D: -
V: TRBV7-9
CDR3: CASSLLYREDTGELFF
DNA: TGTGCCAGCAGCTTACTGTACAGGGAAGACACCGGGGAGCTGTTTTTT

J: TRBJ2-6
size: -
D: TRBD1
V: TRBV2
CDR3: CASSGGWDRILSGANVLTF
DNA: TGTGCCAGCAGTGGAGGGTGGGACAGGATTCTCTCTGGGGCCAACGTCCTGACTTTC

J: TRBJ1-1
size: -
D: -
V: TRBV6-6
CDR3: CASRAVEAFF
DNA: TGTGCCAGCAGAGCAGTTGAAGCTTTCTTT

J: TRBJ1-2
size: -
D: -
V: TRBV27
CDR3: CASRGDAGRYGYTF
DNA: TGTGCCAGCAGAGGGGACGCTGGGAGGTATGGCTACACCTTC

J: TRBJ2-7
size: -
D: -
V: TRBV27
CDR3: CASSSTSRGSGEQYF
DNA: TGTGCCAGCAGTTCAACTAGTCGGGGCAGTGGAGAGCAGTACTTC

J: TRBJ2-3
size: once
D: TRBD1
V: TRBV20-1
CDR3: CSASHQGEGDTQYF
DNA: TGCAGTGCTAGTCATCAGGGGGAAGGAGATACGCAGTATTTT

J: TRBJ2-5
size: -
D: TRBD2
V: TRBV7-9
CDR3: CASSFGGGSGETQYF
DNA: TGTGCCAGCAGCTTCGGTGGCGGGAGTGGAGAGACCCAGTACTTC

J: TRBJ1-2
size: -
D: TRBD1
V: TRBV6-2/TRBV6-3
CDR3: CASSRDRGTSGYTF
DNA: TGTGCCAGCAGTCGGGACAGGGGAACGAGCGGCTACACCTTC

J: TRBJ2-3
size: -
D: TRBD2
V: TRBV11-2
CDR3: CASSRRSGGFTDTQYF
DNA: TGTGCCAGCAGCCGTCGAAGCGGGGGGTTCACAGATACGCAGTATTTT

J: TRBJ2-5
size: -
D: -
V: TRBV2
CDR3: CAWQGRLQTQYF
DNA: TGTGCCTGGCAGGGCCGTTTGCAGACCCAGTACTTC

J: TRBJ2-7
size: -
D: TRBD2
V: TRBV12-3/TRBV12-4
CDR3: CASSFGRGPRGSEQYF
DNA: TGTGCCAGCAGTTTTGGGAGGGGCCCCCGAGGGTCCGAGCAGTACTTC

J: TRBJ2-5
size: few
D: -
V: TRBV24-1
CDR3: CATSDPSDLGETQYF
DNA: TGTGCCACCAGTGACCCTAGCGACTTGGGGGAGACCCAGTACTTC

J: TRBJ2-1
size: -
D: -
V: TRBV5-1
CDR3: CASSLTKGQGGNEQFF
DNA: TGCGCCAGCAGCTTAACTAAAGGCCAAGGGGGCAATGAGCAGTTCTTC

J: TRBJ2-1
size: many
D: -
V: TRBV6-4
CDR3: CASSVDVEGNNGQFF
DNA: TGTGCCAGCAGTGTTGATGTAGAGGGGAACAATGGGCAGTTCTTC

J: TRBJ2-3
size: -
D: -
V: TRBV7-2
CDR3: CASSPQGGWTDTQYF
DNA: TGTGCCAGCAGCCCGCAGGGAGGTTGGACAGATACGCAGTATTTT

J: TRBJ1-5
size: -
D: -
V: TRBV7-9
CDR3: CASSLAVTGLNQPQHF
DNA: TGTGCCAGCAGCTTAGCGGTGACGGGACTCAATCAGCCCCAGCATTTT

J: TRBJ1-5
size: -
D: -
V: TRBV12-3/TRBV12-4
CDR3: CASTPGGDQPQHF
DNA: TGTGCCAGCACCCCGGGTGGAGATCAGCCCCAGCATTTT

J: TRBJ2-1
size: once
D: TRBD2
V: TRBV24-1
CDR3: CATSAGLAGINAQFF
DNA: TGTGCCACCAGCGCTGGACTAGCGGGGATCAATGCGCAGTTCTTC

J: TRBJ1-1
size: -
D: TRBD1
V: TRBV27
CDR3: CASSSTTGPEAFF
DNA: TGTGCCAGCAGTTCCACGACAGGGCCTGAAGCTTTCTTT

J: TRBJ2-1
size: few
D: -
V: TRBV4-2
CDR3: CASSQALDGYNEQFF
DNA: TGTGCCAGCAGCCAAGCACTGGATGGCTACAATGAGCAGTTCTTC

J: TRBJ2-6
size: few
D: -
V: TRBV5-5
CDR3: CASSLSGAANVLTF
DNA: TGTGCCAGCAGCTTGAGCGGAGCGGCCAACGTCCTGACTTTC

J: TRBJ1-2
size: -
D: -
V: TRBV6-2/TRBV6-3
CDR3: CASSISVDGYTF
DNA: TGTGCCAGCAGTATCTCAGTGGATGGCTACACCTTC

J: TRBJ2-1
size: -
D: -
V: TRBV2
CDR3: CASSEIQETQFF
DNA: TGTGCCAGCAGTGAGATTCAAGAGACCCAGTTCTTC

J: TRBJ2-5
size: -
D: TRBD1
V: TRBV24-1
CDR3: CATSDPGTEAPETQYF
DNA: TGTGCCACCAGTGATCCCGGGACAGAGGCCCCAGAGACCCAGTACTTC

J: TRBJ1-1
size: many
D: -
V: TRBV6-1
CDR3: CARVAGKGDTEAFF
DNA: TGTGCCAGAGTGGCGGGGAAAGGGGACACTGAAGCTTTCTTT

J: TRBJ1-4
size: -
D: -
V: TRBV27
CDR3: CASSLSARSAEKLFF
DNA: TGTGCCAGCAGTTTATCGGCCCGGAGCGCGGAAAAACTGTTTTTT

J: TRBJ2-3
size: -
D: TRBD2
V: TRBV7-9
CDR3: CASSLGWEGRDTQYF
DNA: TGTGCCAGCAGCTTAGGGTGGGAGGGCCGCGATACGCAGTATTTT

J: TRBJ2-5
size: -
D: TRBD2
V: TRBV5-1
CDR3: CASSLVTSGVPGEETQYF
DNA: TGCGCCAGCAGCTTGGTTACTAGCGGGGTACCGGGGGAAGAGACCCAGTACTTC

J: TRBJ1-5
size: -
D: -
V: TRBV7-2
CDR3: CASSLAWGSNQPQHF
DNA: TGTGCCAGCAGCTTAGCGTGGGGAAGTAATCAGCCCCAGCATTTT

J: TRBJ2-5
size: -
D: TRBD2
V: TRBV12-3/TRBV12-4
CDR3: CASSPPPGGVDEQYF
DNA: TGTGCCAGCAGCCCCCCGCCGGGAGGGGTCGATGAGCAGTACTTC

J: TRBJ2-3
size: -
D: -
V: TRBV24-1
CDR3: CATSDYDSTDTQYF
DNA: TGTGCCACCAGTGATTATGATAGCACAGATACGCAGTATTTT

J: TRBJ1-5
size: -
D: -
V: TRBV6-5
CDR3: CASSSGGGSAQHF
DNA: TGTGCCAGCTCATCGGGGGGGGGATCGGCCCAGCATTTT

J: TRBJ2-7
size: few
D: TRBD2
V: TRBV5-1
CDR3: CASSLTAGPPSGEQYF
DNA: TGCGCCAGCAGCTTGACAGCGGGACCTCCGTCGGGCGAGCAGTACTTC

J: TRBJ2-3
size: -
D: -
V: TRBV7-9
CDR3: CASSPRTVLTDTQYF
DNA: TGTGCCAGCAGCCCTCGGACTGTACTCACAGATACGCAGTATTTT

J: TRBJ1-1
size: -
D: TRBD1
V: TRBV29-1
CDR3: CSVEAVGRGDTEAFF
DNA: TGCAGCGTTGAAGCCGTGGGCAGGGGGGACACTGAAGCTTTCTTT

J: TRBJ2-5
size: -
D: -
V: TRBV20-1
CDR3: CSATLTETQYF
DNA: TGCAGTGCGACCCTCACGGAGACCCAGTACTTC

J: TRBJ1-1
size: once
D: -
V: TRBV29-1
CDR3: CSVERAGSKGTEAFF
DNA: TGCAGCGTTGAAAGGGCAGGGAGTAAGGGCACTGAAGCTTTCTTT

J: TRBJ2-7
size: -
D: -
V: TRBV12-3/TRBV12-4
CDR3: CASSPPGIHEQYF
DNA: TGTGCCAGCAGCCCCCCAGGGATTCACGAGCAGTACTTC

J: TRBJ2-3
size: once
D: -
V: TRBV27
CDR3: CASSFVAGRWGTDTQYF
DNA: TGTGCCAGCAGTTTCGTGGCAGGCCGGTGGGGCACAGATACGCAGTATTTT

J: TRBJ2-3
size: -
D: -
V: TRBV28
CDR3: CASNYGSLTDTQYF
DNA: TGTGCCAGCAATTACGGGAGCCTCACAGATACGCAGTATTTT

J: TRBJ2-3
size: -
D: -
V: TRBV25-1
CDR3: CASSEFAGSSTDTQYF
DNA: TGTGCCAGCAGTGAATTTGCGGGGTCTAGCACAGATACGCAGTATTTT